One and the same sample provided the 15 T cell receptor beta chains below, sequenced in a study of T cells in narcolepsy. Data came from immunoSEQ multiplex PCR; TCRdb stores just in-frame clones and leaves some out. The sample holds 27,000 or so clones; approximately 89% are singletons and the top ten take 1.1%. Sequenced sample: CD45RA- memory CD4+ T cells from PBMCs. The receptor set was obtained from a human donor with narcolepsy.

Written as DNA, the CDR3 is TGTGCCAGCAGTCCTCTAGGTTTCGATGGCTACACCTTC. It translates to CASSPLGFDGYTF. The chain links TRBV9 to TRBJ1-2, with no clear D. The CDR3 runs to 13 residues. Germline V gene data show CDR1 as SGDLS and CDR2 as YYNGEE. Trimming pared 5 bases from V and 6 bases from J, leaving 14 bases between.

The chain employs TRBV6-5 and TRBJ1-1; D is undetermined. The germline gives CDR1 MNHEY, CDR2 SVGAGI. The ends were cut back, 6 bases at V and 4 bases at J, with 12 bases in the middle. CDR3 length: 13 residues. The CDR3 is CASRPKVGTEAFF. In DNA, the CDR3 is TGTGCCAGCAGGCCCAAGGTGGGCACTGAAGCTTTCTTT.

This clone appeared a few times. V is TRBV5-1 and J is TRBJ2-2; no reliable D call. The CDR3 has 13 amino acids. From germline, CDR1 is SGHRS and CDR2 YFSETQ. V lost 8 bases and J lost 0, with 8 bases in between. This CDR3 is CASRPTNTGELFF. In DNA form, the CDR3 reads TGCGCCAGTCGACCTACGAACACCGGGGAGCTGTTTTTT.

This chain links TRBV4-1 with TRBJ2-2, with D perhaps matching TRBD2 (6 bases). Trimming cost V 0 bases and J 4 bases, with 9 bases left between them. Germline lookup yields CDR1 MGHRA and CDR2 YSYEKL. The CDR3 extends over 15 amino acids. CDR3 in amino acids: CASSQDPGGTGELFF. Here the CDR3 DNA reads TGCGCCAGCAGCCAAGATCCCGGGGGCACCGGGGAGCTGTTTTTT.

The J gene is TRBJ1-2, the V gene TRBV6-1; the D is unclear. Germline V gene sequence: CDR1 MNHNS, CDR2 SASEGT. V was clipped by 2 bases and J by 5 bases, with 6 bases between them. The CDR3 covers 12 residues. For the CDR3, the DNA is TGTGCCAGCAGTGAACGTGGGTATGGCTACACCTTC. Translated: CASSERGYGYTF.

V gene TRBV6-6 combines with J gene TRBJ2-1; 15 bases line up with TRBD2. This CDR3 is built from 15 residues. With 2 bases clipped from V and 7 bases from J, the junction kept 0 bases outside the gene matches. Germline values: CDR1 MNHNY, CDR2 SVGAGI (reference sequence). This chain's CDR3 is CASSYGLAGGNEQFF. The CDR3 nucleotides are TGTGCCAGCAGTTACGGACTAGCGGGGGGGAATGAGCAGTTCTTC.

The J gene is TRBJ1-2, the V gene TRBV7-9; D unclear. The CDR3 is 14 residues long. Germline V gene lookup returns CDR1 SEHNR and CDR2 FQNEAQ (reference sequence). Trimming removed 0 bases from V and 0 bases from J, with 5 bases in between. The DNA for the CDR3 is TGTGCCAGCAGCTTAGCGGCATCTAACTATGGCTACACCTTC. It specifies CASSLAASNYGYTF. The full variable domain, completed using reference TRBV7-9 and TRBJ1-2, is DTGVSQNPRHKITKRGQNVTFRCDPISEHNRLYWYRQTLGQGPEFLTYFQNEAQLEKSRLLSDRFSAERPKGSFSTLEIQRTEQGDSAMYLCASSLAASNYGYTFGSGTRLTVV.

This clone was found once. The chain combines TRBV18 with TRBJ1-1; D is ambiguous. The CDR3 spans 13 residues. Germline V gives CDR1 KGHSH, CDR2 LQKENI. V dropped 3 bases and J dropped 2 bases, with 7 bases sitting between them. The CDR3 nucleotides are TGTGCCAGCTCACCTGAACAAAACACTGAAGCTTTCTTT. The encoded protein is CASSPEQNTEAFF.

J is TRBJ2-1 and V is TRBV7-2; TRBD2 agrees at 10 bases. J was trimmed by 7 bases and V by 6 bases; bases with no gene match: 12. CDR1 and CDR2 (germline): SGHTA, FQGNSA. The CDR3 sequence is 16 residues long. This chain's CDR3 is CASSPVDSGGLNEQFF. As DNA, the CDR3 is TGTGCCAGCAGTCCGGTGGATAGCGGGGGGTTGAATGAGCAGTTCTTC.

CDR3 in amino acids: CASSRTGTGAGELFF. The CDR3 DNA is TGTGCCAGCAGTAGAACCGGGACAGGGGCCGGGGAGCTGTTTTTT. The rearrangement uses TRBV6-5 and TRBJ2-2, with 10 positions matching TRBD1. Germline V gives CDR1 MNHEY, CDR2 SVGAGI. The CDR3 runs to 15 residues. V was clipped by 5 bases and J by 6 bases; unmatched bases: 6.

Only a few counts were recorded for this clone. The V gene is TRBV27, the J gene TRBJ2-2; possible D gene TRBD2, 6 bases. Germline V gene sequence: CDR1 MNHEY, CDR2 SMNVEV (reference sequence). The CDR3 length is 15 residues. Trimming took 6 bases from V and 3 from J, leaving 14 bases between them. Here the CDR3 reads CASRPRDLYTGELFF. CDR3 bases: TGTGCCAGCAGACCCCGGGACTTATACACCGGGGAGCTGTTTTTT.

The CDR3 loop is CASSQDRYMNGEKLFF. The CDR3, as DNA: TGTGCCAGCAGCCAAGATAGGTACATGAACGGTGAAAAACTGTTTTTT. The gene calls are TRBV4-2 and TRBJ1-4; D uncertain. The germline V gene has CDR1 LGHNA and CDR2 YNFKEQ. Deletions cut 0 bases from V and 7 bases from J, with 15 bases between. There are 16 residues in the CDR3.

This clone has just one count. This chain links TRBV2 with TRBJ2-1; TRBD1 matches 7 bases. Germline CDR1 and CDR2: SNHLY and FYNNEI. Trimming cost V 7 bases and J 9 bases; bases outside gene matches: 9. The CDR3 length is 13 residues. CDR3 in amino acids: CASTPQGLGEQFF. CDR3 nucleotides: TGTGCCAGCACCCCACAGGGGCTGGGTGAGCAGTTCTTC.

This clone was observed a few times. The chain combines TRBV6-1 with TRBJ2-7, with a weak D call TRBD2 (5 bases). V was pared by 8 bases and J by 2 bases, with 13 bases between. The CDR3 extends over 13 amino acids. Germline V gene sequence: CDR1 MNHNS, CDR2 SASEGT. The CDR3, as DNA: TGTGCCAGCCCGATGGACTCAACCTACGAGCAGTACGTC. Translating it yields CASPMDSTYEQYV.

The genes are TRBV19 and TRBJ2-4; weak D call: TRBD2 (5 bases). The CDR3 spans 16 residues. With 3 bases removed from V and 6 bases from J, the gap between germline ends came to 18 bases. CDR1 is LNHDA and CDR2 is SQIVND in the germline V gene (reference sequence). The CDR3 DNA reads TGTGCCAGTAGTATGCCCGGGTCCCCTGCGGGAAACATTCAGTACTTC. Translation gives CASSMPGSPAGNIQYF.